This TCR beta chain was sequenced in a study of T cells in Graves' hyperthyroidism and ophthalmopathy. This CDR3 region has 15 residues. The V and J ends lost 4 bases and 3 bases, in that order; junction bases with no gene match: 7. Per germline, CDR1 SGHTS and CDR2 YDEGEE. There were TCR beta CDR3 regions amplified from RNA transcripts. HTBI primers were used for first-round RT-PCR of the TCR CDR3. TCRdb passed the multiplex PCR reads through MiXCR, listing each CDR3 protein once. In the table there are about 560,000 distinct CDR3 sequences, about a sixth of which are singletons. This clonotype was counted only a few times.

The V gene is TRBV5-8, the J gene TRBJ2-3, with 8 bases aligning to TRBD1. What was sequenced was blood. The sequence was collected from a woman between 18 and 29 years old with Graves' hyperthyroidism. The CDR3 DNA follows: TGTGCCAGCAGCCCAGGGGGCGCGAGGACAGATACGCAGTATTTT. It encodes CASSPGGARTDTQYF.